The sequence of this T cell receptor beta chain was determined in a study of blood T cell repertoires in COVID-19. CDR3 length equals 16 residues. The V gene end was trimmed by 4 bases and the J gene end by 4 bases; junction bases not matched to a gene: 7. The germline CDR1 and CDR2 sequences are LGHDT and YNNKEL (reference sequence). Using immunoSEQ multiplex PCR, the repertoire was profiled, and TCRdb retains in-frame clones only, with some absent. Here the sample spans 150,000 to 200,000 clones, 75% to 85% being singletons. The receptor was derived from a human donor in a cohort sampled during active COVID-19. The chain employs TRBV3-1 (or the pseudogene TRBV3-2) and TRBJ1-3; 10 nucleotides align to TRBD1. The sequenced sample consisted of peripheral blood. CDR3 region: CASSPPGQGWGNTIYF. In nucleotides, the CDR3 is TGTGCCAGCAGCCCGCCGGGACAGGGGTGGGGAAACACCATATATTTT.